The clone carrying this T cell receptor (beta chain) has only a few counts. Its antigen is still unknown. This sample was taken from a study of T cell repertoires in cytomegalovirus infection. One entry per CDR3 protein results from TCRdb running MiXCR on the reads. This sample has 110,000 or so distinct CDR3 sequences; over 30% occur once, and the top ten carry less than 45%. This specimen consisted of CD8+ T cells from cultured PBMCs, obtained from culture after CMV antigen stimulation. This clonotype was sampled from a human donor in good health (CMV status not recorded). Some clones in this sample may be carry-over from other donors' samples.

CDR3 sequence: CASSPREGEQFF. The CDR3 region has the DNA TGTGCCAGCAGCCCACGAGAGGGGGAGCAGTTCTTC. V is TRBV7-4 and J is TRBJ2-1, with D tentatively TRBD1 or TRBD2 (5 bases each). Germline V gene data show CDR1 as SGHVT and CDR2 as SQSDAQ. The CDR3 totals 12 residues. The V end was cut by 5 bases, the J end by 10 bases, with 12 bases between.